Given below is one TCR beta chain in context. Its antigen is unknown. Then a second PCR, running roughly 7 to 11 cycles, was carried out with a sample-barcoded 5' primer and a J-beta primer mix. TCRdb re-called the 5' RACE reads through MiXCR, storing one row per CDR3 protein. This table has more than 700,000 distinct CDR3 sequences, roughly 53% appearing once. V lost 8 bases and J 4 bases, leaving 9 bases between the germline ends. The germline V gene has CDR1 MNHEY and CDR2 SMNVEV (reference sequence). This CDR3 contains 13 residues. The sample belongs to a study of blood T cells in healthy people across ages. Overall study results and limits: Strong correlation was found linking TCR beta diversity to naive T cell percentage. The fall in TCR beta diversity per million T cells was roughly linear with age.

For every donor, a draw yielded approximately 9.8 milliliters of peripheral blood. The receptor's source is a man older than 75 in good health. The specimen sequenced was blood. The chain is built from TRBV27 and TRBJ2-6, with unresolved D. The CDR3 protein is CASGGDGANVLTF. The CDR3 DNA follows: TGTGCCAGCGGCGGCGACGGGGCCAACGTCCTGACTTTC.